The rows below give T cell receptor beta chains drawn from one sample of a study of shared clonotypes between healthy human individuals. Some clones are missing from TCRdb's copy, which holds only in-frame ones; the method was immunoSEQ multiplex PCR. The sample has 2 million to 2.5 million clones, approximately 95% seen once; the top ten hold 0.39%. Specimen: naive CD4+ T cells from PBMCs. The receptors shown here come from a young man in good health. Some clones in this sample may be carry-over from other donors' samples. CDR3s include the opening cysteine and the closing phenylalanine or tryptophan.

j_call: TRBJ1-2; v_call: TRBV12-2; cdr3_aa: CASRLAEIQGARGYTF
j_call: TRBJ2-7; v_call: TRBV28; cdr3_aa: CASRLAGGPTYEQYF
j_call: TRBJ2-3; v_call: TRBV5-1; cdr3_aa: CASSLFVTDTQYF
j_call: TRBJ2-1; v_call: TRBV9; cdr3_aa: CASSVTSGRLRQFF
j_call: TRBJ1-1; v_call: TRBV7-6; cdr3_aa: CASSLASVVTEAFF
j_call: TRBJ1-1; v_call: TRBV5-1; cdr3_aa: CASSFDHMNTEAFF
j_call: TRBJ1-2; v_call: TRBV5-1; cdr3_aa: CASSQDSPNYGYTF
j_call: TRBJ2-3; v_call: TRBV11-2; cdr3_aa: CASSRTTSGRADTQYF
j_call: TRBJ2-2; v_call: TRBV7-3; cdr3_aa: CASSLTRDRVGTGELFF
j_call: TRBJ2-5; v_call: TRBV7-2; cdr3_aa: CASSDPQETQYF
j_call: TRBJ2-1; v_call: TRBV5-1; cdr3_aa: CASSLSGTSAYNEQFF
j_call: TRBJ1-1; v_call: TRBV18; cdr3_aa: CASSQNGQGYTEAFF
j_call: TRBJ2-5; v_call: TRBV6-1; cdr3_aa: CASSGPGAGGEQETQYF
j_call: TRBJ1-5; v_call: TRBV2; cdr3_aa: CASSPRGQLNQPQHF
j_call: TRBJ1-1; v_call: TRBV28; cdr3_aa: CASSSPGEVNTEAFF
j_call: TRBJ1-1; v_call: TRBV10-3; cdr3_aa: CAISTLSPSGEAFF
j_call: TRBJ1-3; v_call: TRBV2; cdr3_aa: CASSPRDRGNTIYF
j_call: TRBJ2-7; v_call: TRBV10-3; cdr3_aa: CAILSDRGSYEQYF
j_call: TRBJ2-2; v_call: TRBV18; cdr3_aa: CASSPQGGATGELFF
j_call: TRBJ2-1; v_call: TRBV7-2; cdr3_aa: CASSSHGVVALGQFF
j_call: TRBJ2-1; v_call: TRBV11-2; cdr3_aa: CASRGAGISSYNEQFF
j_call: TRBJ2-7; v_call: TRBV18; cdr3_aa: CASSPTAGRTYEQYF
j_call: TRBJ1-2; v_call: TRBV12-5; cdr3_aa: CASAPQGNYGYTF
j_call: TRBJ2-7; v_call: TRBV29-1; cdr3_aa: CSVEDYGNYEQYF
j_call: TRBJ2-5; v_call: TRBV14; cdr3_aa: CASSHINRIRETQYF
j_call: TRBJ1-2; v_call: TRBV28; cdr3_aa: CASSSTGYGYTF
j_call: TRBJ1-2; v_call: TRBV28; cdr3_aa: CASSLLGHGYTF
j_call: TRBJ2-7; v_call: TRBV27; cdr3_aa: CASTRDRGGEQYF
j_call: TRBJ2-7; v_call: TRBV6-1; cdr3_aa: CASSEVVGGAYEQYF
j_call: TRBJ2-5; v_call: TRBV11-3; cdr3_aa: CASSLDPLSKTQYF
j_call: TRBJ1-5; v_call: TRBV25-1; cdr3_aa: CASSDRTGGEQPQHF
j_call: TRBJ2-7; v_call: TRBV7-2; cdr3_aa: CASSAREGVYEQYF
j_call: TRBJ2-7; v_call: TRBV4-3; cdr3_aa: CASSRGENYEQYF